One and the same sample provided the 24 T cell receptor beta chains below, sequenced in a study of blood T cell repertoires in COVID-19. Sequenced by immunoSEQ multiplex PCR; TCRdb stores in-frame clones only, minus some. This sample carries 400,000 to 550,000 clones, approximately 90% of them seen once, and the ten largest clones take approximately 4.3%. The specimen was peripheral blood. Receptors were obtained from a woman aged 25 to 39 with acute or convalescent COVID-19.

The V and J genes are TRBV19 and TRBJ1-2, with D maybe TRBD1 (6 bases). Germline assignment: CDR1 LNHDA and CDR2 SQIVND (reference sequence). Trimming cost V 1 base and J 4 bases, with 16 bases left between them. CDR3 size: 16 residues. CDR3 loop: CASSIGQRGHIYGYTF. The CDR3 DNA is TGTGCCAGTAGTATAGGTCAAAGGGGACACATCTATGGCTACACCTTC. Drawing the rest from reference TRBV19 and TRBJ1-2, the complete variable domain is DGGITQSPKYLFRKEGQNVTLSCEQNLNHDAMYWYRQDPGQGLRLIYYSQIVNDFQKGDIAEGYSVSREKKESFPLTVTSAQKNPTAFYLCASSIGQRGHIYGYTFGSGTRLTVV.

This chain connects TRBV30 to TRBJ1-1, with D maybe TRBD1 (6 bases). V was shortened by 4 bases and J by 1 base, with 13 bases between the two germline ends. Germline lookup yields CDR1 GTSNPN and CDR2 SVGIG (reference sequence). The CDR3 is 14 residues long. For the CDR3, the DNA is TGTGCCTGGATCAGCAGGGGATCGAACACTGAAGCTTTCTTT. It encodes CAWISRGSNTEAFF.

This clone was seen just once. The chain links TRBV6-5 to TRBJ1-2; D is perhaps TRBD1 (6 bases). The CDR3 consists of 15 residues. Per germline, CDR1 MNHEY and CDR2 SVGAGI. V lost 7 bases to trimming and J lost 2 bases, with 17 bases between them. This chain's CDR3 is CASINPPGANYGYTF. The DNA for the CDR3 is TGTGCCAGCATCAACCCGCCAGGGGCCAACTATGGCTACACCTTC.

The chain has TRBV10-3 and TRBJ2-3, with D possibly being TRBD1 (7 bases). The CDR3 contains 16 residues. The germline gives CDR1 ENHRY, CDR2 SYGVKD. V was cut by 4 bases and J by 0 bases, with 14 bases left in between. CDR3: CAISATTGTSTDTQYF. The CDR3 DNA follows: TGTGCCATCAGTGCGACGACAGGGACTAGCACAGATACGCAGTATTTT.

This clone showed up many times. The J gene is TRBJ1-6, the V gene TRBV5-1; TRBD1 aligns across 9 bases. The germline CDR1 and CDR2 sequences are SGHRS and YFSETQ. This CDR3 has 18 amino acids. With V trimmed by 1 base and J by 7 bases, 12 bases remained unmatched. The CDR3 DNA reads as TGCGCCAGCAGCTTGATTGCGGGACAGGGCTCCTCCAATTCACCCCTCCACTTT. It translates to CASSLIAGQGSSNSPLHF.

The V and J genes are TRBV29-1 and TRBJ2-5; no definite D call. In germline, CDR1 is SQVTM, CDR2 ANQGSEA. The CDR3 covers 12 residues. Trimming took 3 bases from V and 5 from J, leaving 10 bases between them. The CDR3 sequence: CSVDLGSETQYF. The CDR3 nucleotides are TGCAGCGTTGATCTGGGCAGCGAGACCCAGTACTTC.

This sequence joins TRBV5-1 and TRBJ2-3, with D perhaps matching TRBD2 (6 bases). CDR3 length: 13 amino acids. Trimming stripped 6 bases from V and 2 bases from J, with 10 bases between. The germline V gene encodes CDR1 SGHRS and CDR2 YFSETQ. CDR3 loop: CASIGGTTDTQYF. The CDR3 DNA reads TGCGCCAGCATAGGCGGGACCACAGATACGCAGTATTTT.

The V gene is TRBV6-6, the J gene TRBJ1-6; TRBD1 might be the D (6 bases). With 6 bases removed from V and 6 bases from J, the gap between germline ends came to 12 bases. CDR3 length equals 14 residues. Germline V gene lookup returns CDR1 MNHNY and CDR2 SVGAGI (reference sequence). CDR3 residues: CASRLGQTNSPLHF. In DNA form, the CDR3 reads TGTGCCAGCAGGCTCGGACAGACTAATTCACCCCTCCACTTT.

This clone turned up a few times. The chain joins TRBV7-2 to TRBJ2-7, with D unclear. Germline CDR1 reads SGHTA; CDR2 reads FQGNSA. V lost 3 bases to trimming and J lost 3 bases, with 6 bases between them. The CDR3 sequence is 12 residues long. The CDR3 is CASSFTSYEQYF. The CDR3, as DNA: TGTGCCAGCAGCTTCACCAGCTACGAGCAGTACTTC.

DNA of the CDR3: TGCAGCGTTGAAGGCGGGACAGAAGGGCCGAACTACGAGCAGTACTTC. It yields the protein CSVEGGTEGPNYEQYF. The J gene is TRBJ2-7, the V gene TRBV29-1; possibly TRBD1 for D (7 bases). The CDR3 contains 16 residues. V was clipped by 1 base and J by 3 bases, with 19 bases between them. CDR1 is SQVTM, CDR2 ANQGSEA, per germline.

This clone has a handful of counts. The rearrangement links TRBV9 to TRBJ2-2, with 10 bases aligning to TRBD1. There are 15 residues in the CDR3. Germline assignment: CDR1 SGDLS and CDR2 YYNGEE. Trimming removed 5 bases from V and 3 bases from J; junction bases left unmatched: 4. CDR3 bases: TGTGCCAGCAGTGGGACAGGGGCCGACACCGGGGAGCTGTTTTTT. As protein: CASSGTGADTGELFF. Variable domain in full (rest from reference TRBV9 and TRBJ2-2): DSGVTQTPKHLITATGQRVTLRCSPRSGDLSVYWYQQSLDQGLQFLIQYYNGEERAKGNILERFSAQQFPDLHSELNLSSLELGDSALYFCASSGTGADTGELFFGEGSRLTVL.

J is TRBJ2-1 and V is TRBV9; D unclear. Germline assignment: CDR1 SGDLS and CDR2 YYNGEE. The CDR3 totals 13 residues. The ends were cut back, 0 bases at V and 3 bases at J, with 4 bases in the middle. The CDR3 is CASSVGNYNEQFF. In DNA, the CDR3 is TGTGCCAGCAGCGTAGGTAACTACAATGAGCAGTTCTTC.

This sequence joins TRBV15 and TRBJ2-3, with D unclear. Germline lookup yields CDR1 LNHNV and CDR2 YYDKDF (reference sequence). This CDR3 has 15 residues. The V end lost 0 bases, the J end lost 2 bases, and 9 bases lay between the germline ends. The CDR3 DNA sequence: TGTGCCACCAGCAGAGATGCGCAGGTCACAGATACGCAGTATTTT. It translates to CATSRDAQVTDTQYF.

The chain carries TRBV10-3 and TRBJ1-6; 8 nucleotides align to TRBD1. The CDR3 is 13 residues long. Germline V gene sequence: CDR1 ENHRY, CDR2 SYGVKD. V was pared by 10 bases and J by 8 bases, with 7 bases of the junction left unmatched. In DNA, the CDR3 is TGTGCCACCACGGGACAGGTCGATTCACCCCTCCACTTT. It yields the protein CATTGQVDSPLHF.

The V and J genes are TRBV2 and TRBJ1-6, with D unclear. Germline V gene sequence: CDR1 SNHLY, CDR2 FYNNEI. V lost 4 bases and J 0 bases, leaving 7 bases between the germline ends. The CDR3 sequence is 15 residues long. The CDR3: CASSGESSYNSPLHF. CDR3 sequence (DNA): TGTGCCAGCAGTGGGGAGAGCTCCTATAATTCACCCCTCCACTTT.

The rearrangement joins TRBV29-1 to TRBJ1-5; D might be TRBD1 (5 bases). Between the trimmed V and J ends, which lost 2 bases and 7 bases, there was a span of 12 bases. From germline, CDR1 is SQVTM and CDR2 ANQGSEA. The CDR3 is 13 amino acids. CDR3 sequence (DNA): TGCAGCGTTGAATCAATTAAGGGGCAGCCCCAGCATTTT. This translates into CSVESIKGQPQHF.

The chain recombines TRBV7-2 with TRBJ2-7; the match to TRBD1 covers 7 bases. The V segment lost 3 bases and the J segment 2 bases; nucleotides outside the gene matches: 7. The CDR3 runs 15 residues. The germline V gene encodes CDR1 SGHTA and CDR2 FQGNSA. CDR3 in amino acids: CASSFAPGTAYEQYF. CDR3 nucleotide sequence: TGTGCCAGCAGCTTCGCCCCGGGGACAGCCTACGAGCAGTACTTC.

V and J are TRBV29-1 and TRBJ2-1; TRBD2 aligns across 7 bases. The CDR3 runs to 14 residues. Per the germline V gene, CDR1 is SQVTM and CDR2 is ANQGSEA. With V trimmed by 5 bases and J by 5 bases, 9 bases remained unmatched. CDR3 sequence: CSVSGGMVNNEQFF. CDR3 in DNA: TGCAGCGTTTCCGGGGGGATGGTGAACAATGAGCAGTTCTTC.

This clone has just one count. The rearrangement links TRBV9 to TRBJ1-2, with 7 nucleotides matching TRBD1. V lost 3 bases to trimming and J lost 5 bases; unmatched junction nucleotides: 13. This CDR3 is built from 16 residues. Looked up from germline, CDR1 is SGDLS and CDR2 is YYNGEE. The CDR3: CASSATTGRGRYGYTF. CDR3 bases: TGTGCCAGCAGCGCCACAACGGGAAGGGGGCGGTATGGCTACACCTTC.

V usage is TRBV12-3 or TRBV12-4 and J usage is TRBJ2-7, with D possibly TRBD2 on 6 matching bases. The CDR3 consists of 11 residues. The V and J ends lost 5 bases and 7 bases respectively, with 9 bases between them. The DNA of the CDR3 is TGTGCCAGCAGTCCCGCGGGGGAGCAGTACTTC. Its protein is CASSPAGEQYF.

The chain has TRBV2 and TRBJ1-1; 9 nucleotides align to TRBD1. In germline, CDR1 is SNHLY, CDR2 FYNNEI. V lost 3 bases, J lost 4 bases, and 6 bases stayed unmatched. The CDR3 extends over 15 amino acids. The chain's CDR3 is CASSDPGQGSTEAFF. The CDR3 DNA reads TGTGCCAGCAGTGATCCGGGACAGGGAAGCACTGAAGCTTTCTTT. The full variable domain, in which reference TRBV2 and TRBJ1-1 provide the parts outside the CDR3, is EPEVTQTPSHQVTQMGQEVILRCVPISNHLYFYWYRQILGQKVEFLVSFYNNEISEKSEIFDDQFSVERPDGSNFTLKIRSTKLEDSAMYFCASSDPGQGSTEAFFGQGTRLTVV.

The chain couples TRBV9 to TRBJ2-1; D is possibly TRBD2 (5 bases). V was clipped by 2 bases and J by 4 bases, with 13 bases between them. The CDR3 has 15 residues. Germline CDR1 and CDR2: SGDLS and YYNGEE. CDR3 bases: TGTGCCAGCAGCGTTTCCGGGGAGACATACAATGAGCAGTTCTTC. This sequence encodes CASSVSGETYNEQFF.

To note about this clone: A far more abundant clone sits one base away, making this likely a read error. Other DNA sequences in the same sample also yield this CDR3. The chain links TRBV27 to TRBJ1-4; D call uncertain. Germline CDR1 MNHEY, CDR2 SMNVEV (reference sequence). The germline V and J ends were trimmed by 6 bases and 7 bases, with 6 bases remaining between them. There are 11 residues in the CDR3. The CDR3 DNA reads as TGTGCCAGCAGAAGAGGTGAAAAACTGTTTTTT. It translates to CASRRGEKLFF.

The chain carries TRBV14 and TRBJ2-1; TRBD1 aligns across 10 bases. Trimming cost V 0 bases and J 7 bases; bases outside gene matches: 12. This CDR3 has 18 residues. From germline, CDR1 is SGHDN and CDR2 FVKESK. CDR3 sequence reads: CASSQDEPGQGEYNEQFF. The CDR3 DNA reads as TGTGCCAGCAGCCAAGACGAACCCGGACAGGGGGAGTATAATGAGCAGTTCTTC.